One and the same sample provided the 19 T cell receptor beta chains below, sequenced in a study of CD8+CD57+ T cells in acquired aplastic anemia. CDR3 and TCR beta VDJ profiling relied on genomic DNA as the template. TCRdb analysed the reads with MiXCR anew, one entry per CDR3 protein. The data contain hundreds of thousands of distinct CDR3 sequences, around 72% of them seen just once; the ten biggest clones take up approximately 3.8%. Sequencing was performed on sorted CD4+, CD8+, or CD8+CD57+ T cells (not recorded which) from PBMCs. These receptors all stem from a human donor in good health, serving as a control.

The chain links TRBV7-2 to TRBJ2-2, with TRBD2 matching 11 bases. Trimming at V came to 4 bases and at J to 4 bases, leaving 2 bases not matched to a gene. This CDR3 region has 15 residues. Germline V CDR1 and CDR2: SGHTA, FQGNSA. For the CDR3, the DNA is TGTGCCAGCAGCTACACTAGCGGGGGCACCGGGGAGCTGTTTTTT. This gives the protein CASSYTSGGTGELFF.

At least ten counts were recorded for this clonotype. This chain connects TRBV7-9 to TRBJ2-2; either TRBD1 or TRBD2 may fit D (5 bases each). In germline, CDR1 is SEHNR, CDR2 FQNEAQ (reference sequence). The CDR3 extends over 15 amino acids. Trimming removed 3 bases at V and 2 bases at J, with 10 bases between. The CDR3 bases are TGTGCCAGCAGCTTTGGGACGGCAAACACCGGGGAGCTGTTTTTT. It encodes CASSFGTANTGELFF.

The J gene is TRBJ2-7, the V gene TRBV7-2; D gene unclear. Germline lookup yields CDR1 SGHTA and CDR2 FQGNSA. The CDR3 contains 11 residues. With 1 base removed from V and 6 bases from J, the gap between germline ends came to 4 bases. CDR3 bases: TGTGCCAGCAGCTTAGGCTGCGAGCAGTACTTC. It is translated as CASSLGCEQYF.

Worth noting for this clonotype: At one end, the junction sequence differs from germline, possibly due to a read error. The V call is TRBV7-3, the J call TRBJ2-7; a possible D gene is TRBD2 (5 bases). The germline CDR1 and CDR2 sequences are SGHTA and FQGTGA. The CDR3 is 14 residues long. The CDR3 here is CATSIAFSRYEKYF. DNA of the CDR3: TGTGCCACCAGCATAGCGTTTTCGCGGTACGAGAAGTACTTC.

This clonotype was counted only a few times. The chain is built from TRBV6-5 and TRBJ2-6, with unresolved D. CDR1 MNHEY and CDR2 SVGAGI come from the germline V gene. This CDR3 has 16 amino acids. V shed 6 bases and J shed 0 bases, with 12 bases lying between them. CDR3 coding DNA: TGTGCCAGCAGGACCCGGACGCCCTCTGGGGCCAACGTCCTGACTTTC. Residues: CASRTRTPSGANVLTF.

Concerning this clonotype: Because the CDR3 is missing its conserved closing phenylalanine or tryptophan, this is likely a read error. The DNA is omitted, as the CDR3 cannot be located on it reliably, and the CDR3 follows TCRdb's listing. The rearrangement joins TRBV7-2 to TRBJ2-3; TRBD1 reflects the table's D call only, with no check against the DNA. The CDR3 is 13 amino acids long, termini counted. CDR1 and CDR2 from the germline V gene are SGHTA and FQGNSA. The CDR3 sequence: CASSRAGEISYNE.

V and J are TRBV7-4 and TRBJ2-1, with D possibly TRBD2 on 6 matching bases. The germline V gene encodes CDR1 SGHVT and CDR2 SQSDAQ. This CDR3 spans 13 amino acids. V lost 5 bases, J lost 9 bases, and 14 bases lay in between. CDR3 in DNA: TGTGCCAGCAGCGTACTAACCGGGGGTGAGCAGTTCTTC. It specifies CASSVLTGGEQFF. Together with reference TRBV7-4 and TRBJ2-1, the CDR3 gives the full variable domain: GAGVSQSPRYKVAKRGRDVALRCDSISGHVTLYWYRQTLGQGSEVLTYSQSDAQRDKSGRPSGRFSAERPERSVSTLKIQRTEQGDSAVYLCASSVLTGGEQFFGPGTRLTVL.

The rearrangement uses TRBV10-1 and TRBJ1-1, with a weak D call TRBD1 (5 bases). V was pared by 5 bases and J by 0 bases, with 22 bases between. CDR1 WNHNN and CDR2 SYGVQD come from the germline V gene (reference sequence). This CDR3 has 18 residues. The DNA of the CDR3 is TGCGCCAGCAGTCTTTACCGGGACTCAGACCGAATGAACACTGAAGCTTTCTTT. Amino acids: CASSLYRDSDRMNTEAFF.

This clonotype occurred many times. The chain uses TRBV30 and TRBJ1-1; D perhaps matches TRBD1 (6 bases). V shed 2 bases and J shed 3 bases, with 10 bases lying between them. This CDR3 has 13 residues. Germline assignment: CDR1 GTSNPN and CDR2 SVGIG (reference sequence). CDR3 nucleotides: TGTGCCTGGAGTAGGGGGGACCACACTGAAGCTTTCTTT. This sequence encodes CAWSRGDHTEAFF.

In its sample, this clonotype was seen once. The junction and the germline gene differ at one end; a read error may be behind it. The chain carries TRBV5-1 and TRBJ2-7, with D perhaps matching TRBD1 (6 bases). Looked up from germline, CDR1 is SGHRS and CDR2 is YFSETQ. The CDR3 runs to 15 residues. The CDR3 region has the DNA TGTGCCAGCAGTTACAGACAGGTCCGATCCTACGAGCAGTACTTC. Its translation is CASSYRQVRSYEQYF.

V gene TRBV5-1 combines with J gene TRBJ2-1; TRBD2 matches at 12 bases. This CDR3 region has 16 residues. Germline assignment: CDR1 SGHRS and CDR2 YFSETQ. V shed 6 bases and J 6 bases; nucleotides not matched to a gene: 10. CDR3 region: CASTFGTSGPRNEQFF. The CDR3, as DNA: TGCGCCAGCACCTTCGGGACTAGCGGGCCCCGCAATGAGCAGTTCTTC.

This clonotype was observed a single time. Likely a read error: the CDR3 ends without its conserved phenylalanine or tryptophan. It is unclear where the CDR3 begins or ends on the DNA, so no DNA is shown, and the CDR3 is as TCRdb lists it. The chain has TRBV9 and TRBJ2-2; the DNA was not used to check the table's D call, TRBD2. From its first to its last residue, the CDR3 has 12 amino acids. Germline V gene lookup returns CDR1 SGDLS and CDR2 YYNGEE. The CDR3 loop reads CASSVGLRRVDN.

Worth noting for this clonotype: Mismatch with germline at one junction end may stem from a read error. The chain carries TRBV25-1 and TRBJ2-2, with 8 bases identical to TRBD2. Germline V lookup: CDR1 MGHDK, CDR2 SYGVNS. This CDR3 has 15 residues. This CDR3 is CASLTGTGGPGELFF. The CDR3 DNA reads as TGTGCCAGCCTAACTGGGACGGGGGGGCCCGGTGAGCTGTTTTTT.

This clonotype was seen many times. V gene TRBV7-2 combines with J gene TRBJ2-6; D perhaps matches TRBD2 (5 bases). Trimming removed 1 base at V and 0 bases at J, with 7 bases between. This CDR3 spans 16 amino acids. CDR1 is SGHTA and CDR2 is FQGNSA in the germline V gene. The CDR3 region has the DNA TGTGCCAGCAGCTTAGTCGGGGACTCTGGGGCCAACGTCCTGACTTTC. It codes for CASSLVGDSGANVLTF.

The gene calls are TRBV5-1 and TRBJ2-2; tentative D call: TRBD2 (5 bases). The germline CDR1 and CDR2 sequences are SGHRS and YFSETQ. V lost 0 bases, J lost 4 bases, and 10 bases lay in between. The CDR3 contains 15 residues. The DNA of the CDR3 is TGCGCCAGCAGCTTGGACGAGGGTATCACCGGGGAGCTGTTTTTT. As protein: CASSLDEGITGELFF.

This clonotype was recorded many times. The rearrangement uses TRBV11-2 and TRBJ2-7; D is unresolved. CDR1 and CDR2 (germline): SGHAT, FQNNGV. V gave up 0 bases and J gave up 4 bases, with 10 bases separating them. The CDR3 is 14 amino acids. CDR3 region: CASSLDLSGYEQYF. The DNA of the CDR3 is TGTGCCAGCAGCTTAGATCTATCGGGTTACGAGCAGTACTTC.

CDR3 DNA: TGTGCCAGCGGGACTGACTTCTATGGCTACACCTTC. Its translation: CASGTDFYGYTF. The rearrangement joins TRBV2 to TRBJ1-2, with D perhaps matching TRBD1 (5 bases). V was cut by 8 bases and J by 4 bases, with 11 bases left in between. The CDR3 is made up of 12 amino acids. Germline V CDR1 and CDR2: SNHLY, FYNNEI.

J is TRBJ1-1 and V is TRBV29-1; D is unresolved. Germline lookup yields CDR1 SQVTM and CDR2 ANQGSEA. Trimming took 6 bases from V and 13 from J, leaving 24 bases between them. The CDR3 consists of 13 residues. CDR3 sequence reads: CSVVATLLTGDFF. The CDR3 DNA reads as TGCAGCGTAGTCGCGACTTTACTCACCGGCGATTTCTTT.

The chain has TRBV5-1 and TRBJ2-5; 9 nucleotides agree with TRBD1. The CDR3 runs 17 residues. Germline values: CDR1 SGHRS, CDR2 YFSETQ. The J segment lost 4 bases and the V segment lost 3 bases, leaving 13 bases of the junction unmatched. The CDR3 nucleotides are TGCGCCAGCAGCTCATATCCGGGACAGGGAGGAGGAGAGACCCAGTACTTC. This gives the protein CASSSYPGQGGGETQYF.